These 13 T cell receptor beta chains share one sample of origin, sequenced in a study of blood T cell repertoires in COVID-19. The protocol was immunoSEQ multiplex PCR, while the TCRdb copy is restricted to in-frame clones and leaves out a portion. The table has tens of thousands of clones, roughly 88% seen once; the top ten hold less than 35%. The material sequenced was peripheral blood. The receptors here all came from a woman at least 80 years old with COVID-19, enrolled during active disease.

This rearrangement joins TRBV28 to TRBJ1-2, with D tentatively TRBD1 (5 bases). Trimming shortened V by 8 bases and J by 8 bases, and 12 bases separated the two germline ends. Germline CDR1 MDHEN, CDR2 SYDVKM. This CDR3 has 11 amino acids. The CDR3 bases are TGTGCCAGCGGGGGGACGACAGGCTACACCTTC. The encoded protein is CASGGTTGYTF.

The chain links TRBV28 to TRBJ2-3; a possible D gene is TRBD1 (5 bases). V was pared by 5 bases and J by 2 bases, with 20 bases between. Germline values: CDR1 MDHEN, CDR2 SYDVKM. The CDR3 is 17 amino acids. CDR3 sequence: CASSTKDQGIHTDTQYF. CDR3 in DNA: TGTGCCAGCAGTACGAAAGACCAGGGAATCCACACAGATACGCAGTATTTT.

The chain carries TRBV7-3 and TRBJ2-2, with TRBD2 matching over 8 bases. The germline V gene has CDR1 SGHTA and CDR2 FQGTGA. The CDR3 runs 17 residues. Trimming removed 5 bases from V and 4 bases from J; junction bases left unmatched: 12. This CDR3 is CASSKGAGTSGTGELFF. DNA for the CDR3: TGTGCCAGCAGCAAAGGAGCGGGCACTAGCGGCACCGGGGAGCTGTTTTTT.

In its sample, this clone was seen a few times. CDR3 nucleotides: TGCGCCAGCAGCTTGGTGGGACAGGCAGGGCCCTACACCTTC. Translated, it gives CASSLVGQAGPYTF. The chain combines TRBV5-1 with TRBJ1-2; 8 bases are shared with TRBD1. V lost 0 bases to trimming and J lost 10 bases; unmatched junction nucleotides: 8. Germline-derived CDR1 and CDR2 are SGHRS and YFSETQ. There are 14 residues in the CDR3.

This chain connects TRBV4-2 to TRBJ1-6; tentative D call: TRBD1 (6 bases). Germline values: CDR1 LGHNA, CDR2 YNFKEQ. V was cut by 1 base and J by 8 bases, with 15 bases left in between. The CDR3 consists of 16 residues. DNA for the CDR3: TGTGCCAGCAGCCAAGGTAGATTACAGGGACATTCACCCCTCCACTTT. Protein: CASSQGRLQGHSPLHF.

This sequence joins TRBV4-1 and TRBJ1-2; 9 bases match TRBD1. V lost 1 base, J lost 8 bases, and 14 bases stayed unmatched. There are 17 residues in the CDR3. In germline, CDR1 is MGHRA, CDR2 YSYEKL. The CDR3 nucleotides are TGCGCCAGCAGCCAAGTTCCCACCGGGACAGGGACGACGGGCTACACCTTC. It encodes CASSQVPTGTGTTGYTF.

The chain joins TRBV5-8 to TRBJ1-2, with 9 bases lining up with TRBD1. V was pared by 3 bases and J by 4 bases, with 13 bases of the junction left unmatched. The CDR3 runs 17 residues. Germline V gene lookup returns CDR1 SGHTS and CDR2 YDEGEE. The CDR3 DNA is TGTGCCAGCAGCTCGAGACCAGGGACAGGGCTCCTCTATGGCTACACCTTC. It codes for CASSSRPGTGLLYGYTF.

This chain uses TRBV7-9 with TRBJ1-1, with D possibly being TRBD1 (5 bases). V dropped 5 bases and J dropped 5 bases, with 12 bases sitting between them. The CDR3 extends over 13 amino acids. CDR1 is SEHNR, CDR2 FQNEAQ, per germline (reference sequence). Here the CDR3 DNA reads TGTGCCAGCAGCGCTCGGGGGATAACTGAAGCTTTCTTT. This encodes CASSARGITEAFF.

The V call is TRBV6-6, the J call TRBJ2-3; D may be TRBD2 (7 bases). This CDR3 is built from 14 residues. The V and J ends lost 2 bases and 4 bases respectively, with 10 bases between them. Germline V CDR1 and CDR2: MNHNY, SVGAGI (reference sequence). CDR3 sequence: CASSYGGAPDTQYF. For the CDR3, the DNA is TGTGCCAGCAGTTACGGGGGGGCCCCAGATACGCAGTATTTT.

The chain joins TRBV7-6 to TRBJ1-5, with TRBD1 as a possible D gene (5 bases). The CDR3 loop spans 16 amino acids. V lost 1 base, J lost 3 bases, and 13 bases lay in between. Germline-derived CDR1 and CDR2 are SGHVS and FNYEAQ. The CDR3 nucleotides are TGTGCCAGCAGCTTAGAGGCAGGGCATAACAATCAGCCCCAGCATTTT. Protein product: CASSLEAGHNNQPQHF.

V usage is TRBV3-1 (or the pseudogene TRBV3-2) and J usage is TRBJ2-7; D is unclear. This CDR3 spans 14 amino acids. CDR1 is LGHDT and CDR2 is YNNKEL in the germline V gene (reference sequence). V lost 0 bases and J lost 6, with 12 bases in between. CDR3 in amino acids: CASSQDRQVPEQYF. The CDR3 DNA is TGTGCCAGCAGCCAAGATAGGCAGGTCCCCGAGCAGTACTTC.

V is TRBV6-2 or TRBV6-3 and J is TRBJ1-5; tentatively, D is TRBD1 (5 bases). V was clipped by 2 bases and J by 4 bases, with 6 bases between them. CDR3 size: 13 residues. Germline loops: CDR1 MNHEY, CDR2 SVGEGT. The chain's CDR3 is CASSYGGNQPQHF. In DNA, the CDR3 is TGTGCCAGCAGTTACGGGGGGAATCAGCCCCAGCATTTT.

This chain links TRBV3-1 (or the pseudogene TRBV3-2) with TRBJ2-7, with TRBD2 matching 8 bases. Germline CDR1 LGHDT, CDR2 YNNKEL (reference sequence). Trimming took 3 bases from V and 1 from J; bases not matched to a gene: 8. The CDR3 runs to 16 residues. CDR3 residues: CASSHGPGLVSYEQYF. CDR3 nucleotides: TGTGCCAGCAGCCATGGTCCGGGACTAGTTTCCTACGAGCAGTACTTC.